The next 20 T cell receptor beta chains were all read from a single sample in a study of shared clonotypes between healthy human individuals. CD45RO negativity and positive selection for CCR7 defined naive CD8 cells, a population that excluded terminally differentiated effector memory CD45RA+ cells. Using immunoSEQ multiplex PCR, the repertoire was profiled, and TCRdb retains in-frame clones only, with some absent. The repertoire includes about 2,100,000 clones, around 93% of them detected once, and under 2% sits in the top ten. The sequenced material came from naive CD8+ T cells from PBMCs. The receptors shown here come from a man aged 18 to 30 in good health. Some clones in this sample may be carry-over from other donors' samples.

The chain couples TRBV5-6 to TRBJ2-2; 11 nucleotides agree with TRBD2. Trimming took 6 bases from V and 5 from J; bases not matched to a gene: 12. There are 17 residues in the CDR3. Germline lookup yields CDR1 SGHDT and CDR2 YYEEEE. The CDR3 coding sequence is TGTGCCAGCAAGTATCTAGCGGGAGGATCCGGAACCGGGGAGCTGTTTTTT. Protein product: CASKYLAGGSGTGELFF.

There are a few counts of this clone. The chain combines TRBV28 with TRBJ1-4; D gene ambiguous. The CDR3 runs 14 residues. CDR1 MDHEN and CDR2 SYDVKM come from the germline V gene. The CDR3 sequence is CASLDIATNEKLFF. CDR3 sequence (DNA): TGTGCAAGCCTGGATATTGCAACTAATGAAAAACTGTTTTTT.

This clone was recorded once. CDR3 DNA: TGTGCCAGCAGCCCAGGGGTACACCCCAACGAGCAGTACTTC. Translated, it gives CASSPGVHPNEQYF. The V call is TRBV7-2, the J call TRBJ2-7; a possible D gene is TRBD1 (6 bases). The CDR3 length is 14 residues. With 5 bases removed from V and 5 bases from J, the gap between germline ends came to 16 bases. Germline V gives CDR1 SGHTA, CDR2 FQGNSA. Full variable domain (outside the CDR3, taken from reference TRBV7-2 and TRBJ2-7): GAGVSQSPSNKVTEKGKDVELRCDPISGHTALYWYRQSLGQGLEFLIYFQGNSAPDKSGLPSDRFSAERTGGSVSTLTIQRTQQEDSAVYLCASSPGVHPNEQYFGPGTRLTVT.

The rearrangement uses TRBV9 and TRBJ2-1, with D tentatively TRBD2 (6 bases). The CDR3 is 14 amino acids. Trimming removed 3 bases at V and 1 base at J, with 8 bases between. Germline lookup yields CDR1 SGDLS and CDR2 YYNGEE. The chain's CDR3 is CASSGRASYNEQFF. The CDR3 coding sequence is TGTGCCAGCAGCGGGAGGGCATCCTACAATGAGCAGTTCTTC. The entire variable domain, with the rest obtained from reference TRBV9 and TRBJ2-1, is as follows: DSGVTQTPKHLITATGQRVTLRCSPRSGDLSVYWYQQSLDQGLQFLIQYYNGEERAKGNILERFSAQQFPDLHSELNLSSLELGDSALYFCASSGRASYNEQFFGPGTRLTVL.

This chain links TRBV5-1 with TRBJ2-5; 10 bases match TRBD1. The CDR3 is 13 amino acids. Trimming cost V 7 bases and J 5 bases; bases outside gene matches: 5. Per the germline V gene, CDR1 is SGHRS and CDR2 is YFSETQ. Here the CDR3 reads CASRTGGIETQYF. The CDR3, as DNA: TGCGCCAGCCGGACAGGGGGAATTGAGACCCAGTACTTC. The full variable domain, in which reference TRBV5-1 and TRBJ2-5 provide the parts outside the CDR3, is KAGVTQTPRYLIKTRGQQVTLSCSPISGHRSVSWYQQTPGQGLQFLFEYFSETQRNKGNFPGRFSGRQFSNSRSEMNVSTLELGDSALYLCASRTGGIETQYFGPGTRLLVL.

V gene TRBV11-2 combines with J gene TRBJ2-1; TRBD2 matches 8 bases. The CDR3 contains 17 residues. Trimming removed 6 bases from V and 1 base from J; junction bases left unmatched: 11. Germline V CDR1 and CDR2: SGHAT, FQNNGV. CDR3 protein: CASSYTPTSESYNEQFF. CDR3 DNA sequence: TGTGCCAGCAGTTACACGCCGACTAGCGAATCCTACAATGAGCAGTTCTTC.

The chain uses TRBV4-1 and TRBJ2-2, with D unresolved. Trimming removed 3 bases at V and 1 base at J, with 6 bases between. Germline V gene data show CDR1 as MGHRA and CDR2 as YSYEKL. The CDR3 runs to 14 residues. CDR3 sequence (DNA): TGCGCCAGCAGCCACCCGTTGAACACCGGGGAGCTGTTTTTT. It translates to CASSHPLNTGELFF.

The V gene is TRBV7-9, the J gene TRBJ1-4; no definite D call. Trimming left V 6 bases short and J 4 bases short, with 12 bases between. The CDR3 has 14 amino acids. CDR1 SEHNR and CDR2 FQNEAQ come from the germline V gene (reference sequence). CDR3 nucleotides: TGTGCCAGCAGATCCGTCCAGGATAATGAAAAACTGTTTTTT. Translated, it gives CASRSVQDNEKLFF.

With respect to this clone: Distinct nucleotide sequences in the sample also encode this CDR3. CDR3 region: CASSIARDYEQYF. The CDR3 coding sequence is TGTGCCAGTAGTATAGCTCGGGACTACGAGCAGTACTTC. The gene calls are TRBV19 and TRBJ2-7; possible D gene TRBD2, 5 bases. The CDR3 length is 13 residues. Trimming stripped 1 base from V and 3 bases from J, with 7 bases between. The germline gives CDR1 LNHDA, CDR2 SQIVND (reference sequence).

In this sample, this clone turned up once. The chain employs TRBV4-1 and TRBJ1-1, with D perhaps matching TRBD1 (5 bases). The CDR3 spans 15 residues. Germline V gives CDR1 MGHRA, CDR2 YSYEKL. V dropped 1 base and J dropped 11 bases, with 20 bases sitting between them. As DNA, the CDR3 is TGCGCCAGCAGCCAAGTTAGTATTAGGGGCGTTGGGGCTTTCTTT. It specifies CASSQVSIRGVGAFF.

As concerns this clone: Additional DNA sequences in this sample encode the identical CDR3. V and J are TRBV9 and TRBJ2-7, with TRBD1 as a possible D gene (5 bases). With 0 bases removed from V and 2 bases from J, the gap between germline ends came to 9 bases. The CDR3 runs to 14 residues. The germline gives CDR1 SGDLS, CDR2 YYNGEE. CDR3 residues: CASSVGIGAYEQYF. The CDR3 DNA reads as TGTGCCAGCAGCGTAGGAATAGGGGCCTACGAGCAGTACTTC.

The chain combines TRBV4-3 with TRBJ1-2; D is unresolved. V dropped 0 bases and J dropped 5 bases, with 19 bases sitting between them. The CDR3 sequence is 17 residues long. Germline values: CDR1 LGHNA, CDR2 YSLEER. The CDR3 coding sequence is TGCGCCAGCAGCCAAGATCAGCTCCCTCACTCATTATATGGCTACACCTTC. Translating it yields CASSQDQLPHSLYGYTF.

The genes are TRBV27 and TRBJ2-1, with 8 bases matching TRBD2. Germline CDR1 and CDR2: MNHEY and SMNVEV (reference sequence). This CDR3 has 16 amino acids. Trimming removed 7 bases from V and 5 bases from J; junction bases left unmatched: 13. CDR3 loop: CASTRGASGRHNEQFF. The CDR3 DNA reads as TGTGCCAGCACTCGCGGGGCTAGCGGGCGTCACAATGAGCAGTTCTTC.

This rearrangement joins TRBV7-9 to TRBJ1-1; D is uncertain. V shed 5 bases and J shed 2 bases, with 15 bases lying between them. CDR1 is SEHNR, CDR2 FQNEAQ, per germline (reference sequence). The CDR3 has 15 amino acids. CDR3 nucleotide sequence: TGTGCCAGCAGCCCACGAGGGATTTCCAACACTGAAGCTTTCTTT. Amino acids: CASSPRGISNTEAFF. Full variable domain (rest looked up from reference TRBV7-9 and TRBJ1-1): DTGVSQNPRHKITKRGQNVTFRCDPISEHNRLYWYRQTLGQGPEFLTYFQNEAQLEKSRLLSDRFSAERPKGSFSTLEIQRTEQGDSAMYLCASSPRGISNTEAFFGQGTRLTVV.

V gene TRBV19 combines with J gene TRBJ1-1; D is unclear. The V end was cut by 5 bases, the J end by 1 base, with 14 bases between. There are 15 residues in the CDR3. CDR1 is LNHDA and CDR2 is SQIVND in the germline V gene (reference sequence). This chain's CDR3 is CASSSRTVGNTEAFF. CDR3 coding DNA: TGTGCCAGTAGTTCTCGGACGGTAGGGAACACTGAAGCTTTCTTT.

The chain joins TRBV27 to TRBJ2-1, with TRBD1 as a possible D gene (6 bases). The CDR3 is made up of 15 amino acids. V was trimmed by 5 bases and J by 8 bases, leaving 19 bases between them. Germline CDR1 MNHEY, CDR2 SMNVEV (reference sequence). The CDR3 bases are TGTGCCAGCAGTCCAAAGGGACAAGGTTATGATGAGCAGTTCTTC. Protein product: CASSPKGQGYDEQFF.

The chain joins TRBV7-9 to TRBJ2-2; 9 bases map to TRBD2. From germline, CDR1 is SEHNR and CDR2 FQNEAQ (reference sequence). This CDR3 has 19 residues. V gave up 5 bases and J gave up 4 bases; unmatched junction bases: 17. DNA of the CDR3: TGTGCCAGCAGCCCGGGGGGGGCTAGCGGGAAGTTTAGCACCGGGGAGCTGTTTTTT. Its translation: CASSPGGASGKFSTGELFF.

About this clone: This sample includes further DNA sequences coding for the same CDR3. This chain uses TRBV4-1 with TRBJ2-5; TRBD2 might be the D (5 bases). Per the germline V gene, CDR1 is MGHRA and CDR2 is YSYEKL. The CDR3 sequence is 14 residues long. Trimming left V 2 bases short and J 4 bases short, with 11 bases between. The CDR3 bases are TGCGCCAGCAGCCAAACGGGGAGAACAGAGACCCAGTACTTC. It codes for CASSQTGRTETQYF.

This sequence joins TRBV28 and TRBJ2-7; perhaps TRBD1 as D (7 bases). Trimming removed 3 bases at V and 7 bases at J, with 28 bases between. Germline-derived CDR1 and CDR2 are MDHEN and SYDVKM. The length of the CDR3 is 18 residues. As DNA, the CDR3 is TGTGCCAGCAGTTTCCAACCTGGGGTGACAGGGAGGATTGGGGAGCAGTACTTC. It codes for CASSFQPGVTGRIGEQYF.

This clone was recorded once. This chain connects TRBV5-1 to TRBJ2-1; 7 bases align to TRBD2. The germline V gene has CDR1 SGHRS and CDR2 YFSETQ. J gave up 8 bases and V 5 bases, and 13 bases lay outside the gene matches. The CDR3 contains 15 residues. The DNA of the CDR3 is TGCGCCAGCAGGGCCGAGCTTGGCGGGAGCCATGAGCAGTTCTTC. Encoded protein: CASRAELGGSHEQFF.